This TCR beta chain comes out of a study of cytomegalovirus exposure and HLA in healthy donors. On the study more broadly: About 85 million unique TCR sequences came from HLA-typed donors in an early release. General study results and limits: It was about 180 TCR beta chains that were listed as cytomegalovirus-associated.

Researchers ran the PCR with 60 Vbeta and 13 Jbeta primers. Profiling relied on immunoSEQ multiplex PCR, and the TCRdb table lists in-frame clones only, not all of them. The table records under 200,000 clones, about 81% of them present only once. With regard to this clone: Its antigen is not identified.

There were likely unrecorded immune exposures, though donors were nominally healthy when sampled. Trimming cost V 4 bases and J 4 bases, with 13 bases left between them. This CDR3 contains 14 residues. CDR1 and CDR2 from the germline V gene are SEHNR and FQNEAQ (reference sequence). This clonotype originated in a woman in her late teens or twenties in good health and CMV-seronegative. The chain is built from TRBV7-9 and TRBJ1-2; D gene uncertain. Sequenced input: PBMCs. The CDR3 is CASSSGPGTYGYTF. CDR3 nucleotide sequence: TGTGCCAGCAGCTCCGGACCGGGAACCTATGGCTACACCTTC.